This T cell receptor beta chain was identified in a study of T cells in Graves' hyperthyroidism and ophthalmopathy. Concerning this clonotype itself: Its ends do not fully match the called genes, so a read error is possible.

Clinical symptoms, serum thyroxine and TRAb, thyroid ultrasound and orbital computed tomography together formed the diagnostic basis. This CDR3 spans 12 amino acids. CDR1 and CDR2 (germline): LNHNV, YYDKDF (reference sequence). The investigators amplified TCR beta CDR3 regions from RNA transcripts. The TCR CDR3 was amplified in a first-round RT-PCR using the HTBI primer set. Via MiXCR, TCRdb re-called the multiplex PCR reads, giving one row per CDR3 protein. Here the sample spans hundreds of thousands of distinct CDR3 sequences, less than 45% being singletons. This rearrangement joins TRBV15 to TRBJ1-6; D remains ambiguous. The receptor was derived from an adult man with Graves' disease, either hyperthyroidism or ophthalmopathy (not recorded which). The specimen was peripheral blood or thyroid tissue (not recorded which). The CDR3 here is CVTGERNSPLHF. The CDR3 bases are TGTGTCACCGGGGAGCGTAATTCACCCCTCCACTTT. Looking up the rest from reference TRBV15 and TRBJ1-6 gives the full variable domain: DAMVIQNPRYQVTQFGKPVTLSCSQTLNHNVMYWYQQKSSQAPKLLFHYYDKDFNNEADTPDNFQSRRPNTSFCFLDIRSPGLGDTAMYLCVTGERNSPLHFGNGTRLTVT.